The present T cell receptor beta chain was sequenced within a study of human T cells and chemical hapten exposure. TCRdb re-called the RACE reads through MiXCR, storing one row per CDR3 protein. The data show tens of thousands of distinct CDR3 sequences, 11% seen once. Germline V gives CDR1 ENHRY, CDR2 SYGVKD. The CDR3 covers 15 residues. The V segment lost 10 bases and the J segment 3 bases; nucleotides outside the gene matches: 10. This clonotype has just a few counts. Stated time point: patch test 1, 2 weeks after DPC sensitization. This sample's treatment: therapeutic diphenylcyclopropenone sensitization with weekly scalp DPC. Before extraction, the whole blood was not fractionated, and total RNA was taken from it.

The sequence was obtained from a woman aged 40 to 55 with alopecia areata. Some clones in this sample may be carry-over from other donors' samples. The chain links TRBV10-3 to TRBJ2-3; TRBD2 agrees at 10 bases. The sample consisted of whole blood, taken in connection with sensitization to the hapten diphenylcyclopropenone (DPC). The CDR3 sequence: CATAPRLAGTDTQYF. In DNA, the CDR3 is TGTGCCACGGCCCCACGACTAGCGGGTACAGATACGCAGTATTTT.